The rows below give T cell receptor beta chains drawn from one sample of a study of regulatory T cells in long-lasting Graves disease. MiXCR was run by TCRdb on the multiplex PCR reads, yielding one entry per CDR3 protein. The data contain about 500,000 distinct CDR3 sequences, around 16% of them singletons. The sample was also linked to a second study, of T cells in Graves' hyperthyroidism and ophthalmopathy.

The sequencing used peripheral blood mononuclear cells (PBMCs), collected at new diagnosis, from a patient treated with antithyroid drugs. The source is a man in his forties or fifties with Graves disease. Each CDR3 is given with its conserved first and last residue. D genes are given only for firm matches. Clone sizes are given selectively: once, few, many, or a class where the clone is expanded.

DNA: TGTGCCAGCAGCTTGGACGGGACCTACGAGCAGTACTTC
CDR3: CASSLDGTYEQYF
size: many
J: TRBJ2-7
V: TRBV7-3
D: NA
length: 13

DNA: TGCAGTGCTAGAGCTGACAGGGGGTTTTCACCCCTCCACTTT
CDR3: CSARADRGFSPLHF
size: many
J: TRBJ1-6
V: TRBV20-1
D: TRBD1
length: 14

DNA: TGCAGCGTTGAAGATCCGGGTAGGGGCACTGAAGCTTTCTTT
CDR3: CSVEDPGRGTEAFF
size: NA
J: TRBJ1-1
V: TRBV29-1
D: NA
length: 14

DNA: TGTGCCAGCAGCCGAGTTCCGGGACAGGGTCGGTACGAGCAGTACTTC
CDR3: CASSRVPGQGRYEQYF
size: NA
J: TRBJ2-7
V: TRBV3-1
D: TRBD1
length: 16

DNA: TGTGCCAGCAGCTCGGACTTGCCGGTGCTGGAGGAGTATTTT
CDR3: CASSSDLPVLEEYF
size: many
J: TRBJ2-3
V: TRBV11-2
D: NA
length: 14

DNA: TGTGCCAGCAGCCGAACCGGGCCCTTTGGGACCCAGTACTTC
CDR3: CASSRTGPFGTQYF
size: NA
J: TRBJ2-5
V: TRBV14
D: NA
length: 14

DNA: TGTGCCAGCAGTTGGAATCGGGCCGACGCGGGCTACACCTTC
CDR3: CASSWNRADAGYTF
size: many
J: TRBJ1-2
V: TRBV6-2/TRBV6-3
D: NA
length: 14

DNA: TGCGCCAGCAGCCAATCCGGGCCCTCCTACGAGCAGTACTTC
CDR3: CASSQSGPSYEQYF
size: few
J: TRBJ2-7
V: TRBV4-1
D: NA
length: 14

DNA: TGCAGTGCTAGGGCCGGGACTAGTTTTCACGAGCAGTACTTC
CDR3: CSARAGTSFHEQYF
size: many
J: TRBJ2-7
V: TRBV20-1
D: TRBD2
length: 14

DNA: TGCGCCAGCAGCTGGGAACGACAGGGGGCGAGACAAGAGACCCAGTACTTC
CDR3: CASSWERQGARQETQYF
size: NA
J: TRBJ2-5
V: TRBV5-1
D: TRBD1
length: 17

DNA: TGTGCCAGCAGAACGGGACTAGCGGGAGTCTCGGCCAAAAACATTCAGTACTTC
CDR3: CASRTGLAGVSAKNIQYF
size: many
J: TRBJ2-4
V: TRBV5-5
D: TRBD2
length: 18

DNA: TGTGCCAGCAGTCTACGGACAGTTTTTAGGACCGGGGAGCTGTTTTTT
CDR3: CASSLRTVFRTGELFF
size: many
J: TRBJ2-2
V: TRBV28
D: NA
length: 16

DNA: TGTGCCAGCAGCCAGGAGACTAGCGGGAAGGGAAGCTACGAGCAGTACTTC
CDR3: CASSQETSGKGSYEQYF
size: many
J: TRBJ2-7
V: TRBV3-1
D: TRBD2
length: 17

DNA: TGTGCCAGCAGGCTCACTTATTTCATCCGGGACAGGGCTTCCAATCAGCCCCAGCATTTT
CDR3: CASRLTYFIRDRASNQPQHF
size: many
J: TRBJ1-5
V: TRBV6-1
D: TRBD1
length: 20

DNA: TGCAGCGTCTGGGACAGAACCTACGAGCAGTACTTC
CDR3: CSVWDRTYEQYF
size: many
J: TRBJ2-7
V: TRBV29-1
D: TRBD1
length: 12

DNA: TGTGCCAGCAGCACTCGACTAGCGAACCTAATGGATACGCAGTATTTT
CDR3: CASSTRLANLMDTQYF
size: NA
J: TRBJ2-3
V: TRBV7-6
D: TRBD2
length: 16

DNA: TGTGCCACCAGTGATGCGGGACAGGCTTACAATGAGCAGTTCTTC
CDR3: CATSDAGQAYNEQFF
size: many
J: TRBJ2-1
V: TRBV24-1
D: TRBD1
length: 15

DNA: TGTGCCAGCAGTCCCCTGGCAGGAGAGTACAATGAGCAGTTCTTC
CDR3: CASSPLAGEYNEQFF
size: few
J: TRBJ2-1
V: TRBV6-1
D: NA
length: 15

DNA: TGCAGTGCTAGTCCTAGCGGGAGCGGGGGTAGCACAGATACGCAGTATTTT
CDR3: CSASPSGSGGSTDTQYF
size: many
J: TRBJ2-3
V: TRBV20-1
D: TRBD2
length: 17

DNA: TGTGCCAGCAGCCAAGATAACCATGGCTACACCTTC
CDR3: CASSQDNHGYTF
size: many
J: TRBJ1-2
V: TRBV3-1
D: NA
length: 12

DNA: TGTGCCAGCAGTGACGCACAGGGGGACGAGCAGTACTTC
CDR3: CASSDAQGDEQYF
size: NA
J: TRBJ2-7
V: TRBV6-4
D: TRBD1
length: 13

DNA: TGCAGTGCGGGACTAGCGGGAGCCGGGACCCAGTACTTC
CDR3: CSAGLAGAGTQYF
size: many
J: TRBJ2-5
V: TRBV20-1
D: TRBD2
length: 13

DNA: TGTGCCAGCTCGGACCCTCTAGGGGGAGGAAACACCATATATTTT
CDR3: CASSDPLGGGNTIYF
size: NA
J: TRBJ1-3
V: TRBV2
D: NA
length: 15

DNA: TGTGCCAGCAGCGAAAAAGGGAGGACAGGGCTGAACGAGCAGTACTTC
CDR3: CASSEKGRTGLNEQYF
size: many
J: TRBJ2-7
V: TRBV2
D: TRBD1
length: 16

DNA: TGTGCCAGCAGTCGGGCTACGGCAGACGGCTACACCTTC
CDR3: CASSRATADGYTF
size: many
J: TRBJ1-2
V: TRBV6-1
D: NA
length: 13